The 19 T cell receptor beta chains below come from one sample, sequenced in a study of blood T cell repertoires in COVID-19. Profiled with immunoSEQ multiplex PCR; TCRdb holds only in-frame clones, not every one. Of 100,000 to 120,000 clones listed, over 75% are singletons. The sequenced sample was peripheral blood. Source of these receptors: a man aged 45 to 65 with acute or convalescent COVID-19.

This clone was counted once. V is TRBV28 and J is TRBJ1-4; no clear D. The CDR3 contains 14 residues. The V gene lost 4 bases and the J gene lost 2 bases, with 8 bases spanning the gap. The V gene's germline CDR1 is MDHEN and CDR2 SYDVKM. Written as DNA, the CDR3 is TGTGCCAGCAGTTCGGGGTCTACTAATGAAAAACTGTTTTTT. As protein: CASSSGSTNEKLFF.

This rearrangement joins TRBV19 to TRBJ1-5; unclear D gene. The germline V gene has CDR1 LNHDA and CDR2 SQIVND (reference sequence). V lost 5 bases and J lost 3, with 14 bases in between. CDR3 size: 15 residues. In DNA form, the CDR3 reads TGTGCCAGTAGTGCCATTGACACGGCCAATCAGCCCCAGCATTTT. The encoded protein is CASSAIDTANQPQHF.

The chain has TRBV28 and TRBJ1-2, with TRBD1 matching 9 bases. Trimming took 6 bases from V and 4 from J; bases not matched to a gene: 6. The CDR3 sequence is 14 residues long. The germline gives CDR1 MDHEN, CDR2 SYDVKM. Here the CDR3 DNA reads TGTGCCAGCAGGTTACAGGGGGCTGGCTATGGCTACACCTTC. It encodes CASRLQGAGYGYTF.

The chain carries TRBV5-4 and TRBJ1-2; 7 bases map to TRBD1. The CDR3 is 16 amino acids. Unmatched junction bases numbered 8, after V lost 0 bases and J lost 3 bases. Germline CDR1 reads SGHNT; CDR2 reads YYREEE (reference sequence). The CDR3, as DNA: TGTGCCAGCAGCTTGGCCCTTAGACAGGGATACTATGGCTACACCTTC. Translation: CASSLALRQGYYGYTF. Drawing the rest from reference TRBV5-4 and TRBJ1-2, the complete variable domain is ETGVTQSPTHLIKTRGQQVTLRCSSQSGHNTVSWYQQALGQGPQFIFQYYREEENGRGNFPPRFSGLQFPNYSSELNVNALELDDSALYLCASSLALRQGYYGYTFGSGTRLTVV.

CDR3 residues: CASSLGTYANTGELFF. The CDR3 DNA reads TGTGCCAGCAGCCTTGGGACTTACGCGAACACCGGGGAGCTGTTTTTT. The chain is built from TRBV5-8 and TRBJ2-2; D may be TRBD2 (6 bases). Germline CDR1 is SGHTS and CDR2 is YDEGEE. CDR3 length equals 16 residues. V dropped 4 bases and J dropped 0 bases, with 13 bases sitting between them.

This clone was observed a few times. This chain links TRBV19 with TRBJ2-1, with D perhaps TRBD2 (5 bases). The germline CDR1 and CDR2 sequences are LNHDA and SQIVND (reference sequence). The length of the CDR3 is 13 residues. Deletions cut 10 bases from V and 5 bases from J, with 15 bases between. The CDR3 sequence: CAIERRGNNEQFF. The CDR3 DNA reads TGTGCCATCGAGCGGAGAGGGAACAATGAGCAGTTCTTC.

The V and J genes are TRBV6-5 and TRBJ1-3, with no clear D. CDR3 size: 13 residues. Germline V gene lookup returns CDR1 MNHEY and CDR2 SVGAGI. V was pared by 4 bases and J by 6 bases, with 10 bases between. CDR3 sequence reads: CASSLRHTNTIYF. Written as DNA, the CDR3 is TGTGCCAGCAGTTTACGACATACAAACACCATATATTTT.

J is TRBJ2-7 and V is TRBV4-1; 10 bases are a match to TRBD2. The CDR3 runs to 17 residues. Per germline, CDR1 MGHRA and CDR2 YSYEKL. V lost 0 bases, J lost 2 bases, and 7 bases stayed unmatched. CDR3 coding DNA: TGCGCCAGCAGCCAAGATCCCCCCCTAGCGGGGGCCTACGAGCAGTACTTC. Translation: CASSQDPPLAGAYEQYF.

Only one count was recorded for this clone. The CDR3 sequence is CASSELAGQVSSYEQYF. CDR3 bases: TGCGCCAGCAGTGAATTAGCCGGACAGGTCTCCTCCTACGAGCAGTACTTC. The gene calls are TRBV10-2 and TRBJ2-7; TRBD1 matches 7 bases. Trimming at V came to 3 bases and at J to 0 bases, leaving 11 bases not matched to a gene. Germline CDR1 and CDR2: WSHSY and SAAADI. The CDR3 contains 17 residues.

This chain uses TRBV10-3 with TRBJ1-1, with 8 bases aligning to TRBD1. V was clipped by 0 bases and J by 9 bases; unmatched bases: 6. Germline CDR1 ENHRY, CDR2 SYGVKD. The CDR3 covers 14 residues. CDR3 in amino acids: CAISESQGAQKAFF. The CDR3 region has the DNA TGTGCCATCAGTGAGTCCCAGGGGGCTCAGAAAGCTTTCTTT.

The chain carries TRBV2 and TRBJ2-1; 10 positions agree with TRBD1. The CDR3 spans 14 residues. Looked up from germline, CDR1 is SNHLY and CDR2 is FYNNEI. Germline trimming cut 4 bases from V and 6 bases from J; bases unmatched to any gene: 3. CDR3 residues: CASSGQGALNEQFF. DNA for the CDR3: TGTGCCAGCAGTGGACAGGGGGCCCTCAATGAGCAGTTCTTC. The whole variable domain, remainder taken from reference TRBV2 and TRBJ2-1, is EPEVTQTPSHQVTQMGQEVILRCVPISNHLYFYWYRQILGQKVEFLVSFYNNEISEKSEIFDDQFSVERPDGSNFTLKIRSTKLEDSAMYFCASSGQGALNEQFFGPGTRLTVL.

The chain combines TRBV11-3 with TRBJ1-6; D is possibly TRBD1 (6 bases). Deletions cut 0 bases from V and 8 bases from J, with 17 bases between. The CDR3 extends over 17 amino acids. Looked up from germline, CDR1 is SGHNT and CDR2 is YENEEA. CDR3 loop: CASSLEKIQGWDSPLHF. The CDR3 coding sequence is TGTGCCAGCAGCTTAGAAAAAATACAGGGTTGGGATTCACCCCTCCACTTT.

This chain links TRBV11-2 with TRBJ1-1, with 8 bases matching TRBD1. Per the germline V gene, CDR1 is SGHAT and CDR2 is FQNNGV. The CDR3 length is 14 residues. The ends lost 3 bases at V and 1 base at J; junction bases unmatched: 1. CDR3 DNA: TGTGCCAGCAGCTTCGGACAGGGGAACACTGAAGCTTTCTTT. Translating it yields CASSFGQGNTEAFF.

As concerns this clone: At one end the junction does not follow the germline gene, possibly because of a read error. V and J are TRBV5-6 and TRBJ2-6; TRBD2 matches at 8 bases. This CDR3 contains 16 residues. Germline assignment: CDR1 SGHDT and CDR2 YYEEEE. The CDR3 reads CARSLGGGYGANVLTF. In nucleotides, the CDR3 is TGTGCCCGCAGCTTGGGCGGGGGGTATGGGGCCAACGTCCTGACTTTC.

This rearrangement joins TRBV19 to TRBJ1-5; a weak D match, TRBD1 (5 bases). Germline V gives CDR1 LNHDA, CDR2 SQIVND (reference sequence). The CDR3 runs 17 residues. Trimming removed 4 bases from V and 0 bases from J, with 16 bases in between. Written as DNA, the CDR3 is TGTGCCAGTAGTACCCTCTCCACGACAGATAGCAATCAGCCCCAGCATTTT. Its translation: CASSTLSTTDSNQPQHF.

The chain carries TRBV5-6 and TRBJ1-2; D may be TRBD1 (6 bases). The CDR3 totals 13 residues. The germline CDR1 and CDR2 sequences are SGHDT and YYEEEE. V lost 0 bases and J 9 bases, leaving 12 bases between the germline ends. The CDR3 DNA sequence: TGTGCCAGCAGCTTGGCGGGGGGCCGGAGCTACACCTTC. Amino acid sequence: CASSLAGGRSYTF.

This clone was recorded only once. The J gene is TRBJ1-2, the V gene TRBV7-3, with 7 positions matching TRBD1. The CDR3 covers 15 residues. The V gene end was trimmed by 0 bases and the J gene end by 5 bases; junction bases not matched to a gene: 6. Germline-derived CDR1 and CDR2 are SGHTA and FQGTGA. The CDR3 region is CASSLTGTDFYGYTF. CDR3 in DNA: TGTGCCAGCAGCTTAACGGGGACAGACTTTTATGGCTACACCTTC.

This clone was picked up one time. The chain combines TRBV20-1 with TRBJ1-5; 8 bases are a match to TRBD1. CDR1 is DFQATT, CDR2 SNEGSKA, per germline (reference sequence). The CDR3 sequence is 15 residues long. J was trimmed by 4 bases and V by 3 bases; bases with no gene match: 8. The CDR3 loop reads CSASLGQGGNQPQHF. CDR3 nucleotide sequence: TGCAGTGCTAGTCTTGGACAGGGTGGGAATCAGCCCCAGCATTTT.

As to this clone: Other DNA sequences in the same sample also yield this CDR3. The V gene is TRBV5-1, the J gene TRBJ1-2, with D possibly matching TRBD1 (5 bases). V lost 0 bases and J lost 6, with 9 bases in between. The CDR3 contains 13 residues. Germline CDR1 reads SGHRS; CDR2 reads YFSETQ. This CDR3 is CASSLVGGDGYTF. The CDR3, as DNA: TGCGCCAGCAGCTTGGTCGGAGGGGATGGCTACACCTTC.